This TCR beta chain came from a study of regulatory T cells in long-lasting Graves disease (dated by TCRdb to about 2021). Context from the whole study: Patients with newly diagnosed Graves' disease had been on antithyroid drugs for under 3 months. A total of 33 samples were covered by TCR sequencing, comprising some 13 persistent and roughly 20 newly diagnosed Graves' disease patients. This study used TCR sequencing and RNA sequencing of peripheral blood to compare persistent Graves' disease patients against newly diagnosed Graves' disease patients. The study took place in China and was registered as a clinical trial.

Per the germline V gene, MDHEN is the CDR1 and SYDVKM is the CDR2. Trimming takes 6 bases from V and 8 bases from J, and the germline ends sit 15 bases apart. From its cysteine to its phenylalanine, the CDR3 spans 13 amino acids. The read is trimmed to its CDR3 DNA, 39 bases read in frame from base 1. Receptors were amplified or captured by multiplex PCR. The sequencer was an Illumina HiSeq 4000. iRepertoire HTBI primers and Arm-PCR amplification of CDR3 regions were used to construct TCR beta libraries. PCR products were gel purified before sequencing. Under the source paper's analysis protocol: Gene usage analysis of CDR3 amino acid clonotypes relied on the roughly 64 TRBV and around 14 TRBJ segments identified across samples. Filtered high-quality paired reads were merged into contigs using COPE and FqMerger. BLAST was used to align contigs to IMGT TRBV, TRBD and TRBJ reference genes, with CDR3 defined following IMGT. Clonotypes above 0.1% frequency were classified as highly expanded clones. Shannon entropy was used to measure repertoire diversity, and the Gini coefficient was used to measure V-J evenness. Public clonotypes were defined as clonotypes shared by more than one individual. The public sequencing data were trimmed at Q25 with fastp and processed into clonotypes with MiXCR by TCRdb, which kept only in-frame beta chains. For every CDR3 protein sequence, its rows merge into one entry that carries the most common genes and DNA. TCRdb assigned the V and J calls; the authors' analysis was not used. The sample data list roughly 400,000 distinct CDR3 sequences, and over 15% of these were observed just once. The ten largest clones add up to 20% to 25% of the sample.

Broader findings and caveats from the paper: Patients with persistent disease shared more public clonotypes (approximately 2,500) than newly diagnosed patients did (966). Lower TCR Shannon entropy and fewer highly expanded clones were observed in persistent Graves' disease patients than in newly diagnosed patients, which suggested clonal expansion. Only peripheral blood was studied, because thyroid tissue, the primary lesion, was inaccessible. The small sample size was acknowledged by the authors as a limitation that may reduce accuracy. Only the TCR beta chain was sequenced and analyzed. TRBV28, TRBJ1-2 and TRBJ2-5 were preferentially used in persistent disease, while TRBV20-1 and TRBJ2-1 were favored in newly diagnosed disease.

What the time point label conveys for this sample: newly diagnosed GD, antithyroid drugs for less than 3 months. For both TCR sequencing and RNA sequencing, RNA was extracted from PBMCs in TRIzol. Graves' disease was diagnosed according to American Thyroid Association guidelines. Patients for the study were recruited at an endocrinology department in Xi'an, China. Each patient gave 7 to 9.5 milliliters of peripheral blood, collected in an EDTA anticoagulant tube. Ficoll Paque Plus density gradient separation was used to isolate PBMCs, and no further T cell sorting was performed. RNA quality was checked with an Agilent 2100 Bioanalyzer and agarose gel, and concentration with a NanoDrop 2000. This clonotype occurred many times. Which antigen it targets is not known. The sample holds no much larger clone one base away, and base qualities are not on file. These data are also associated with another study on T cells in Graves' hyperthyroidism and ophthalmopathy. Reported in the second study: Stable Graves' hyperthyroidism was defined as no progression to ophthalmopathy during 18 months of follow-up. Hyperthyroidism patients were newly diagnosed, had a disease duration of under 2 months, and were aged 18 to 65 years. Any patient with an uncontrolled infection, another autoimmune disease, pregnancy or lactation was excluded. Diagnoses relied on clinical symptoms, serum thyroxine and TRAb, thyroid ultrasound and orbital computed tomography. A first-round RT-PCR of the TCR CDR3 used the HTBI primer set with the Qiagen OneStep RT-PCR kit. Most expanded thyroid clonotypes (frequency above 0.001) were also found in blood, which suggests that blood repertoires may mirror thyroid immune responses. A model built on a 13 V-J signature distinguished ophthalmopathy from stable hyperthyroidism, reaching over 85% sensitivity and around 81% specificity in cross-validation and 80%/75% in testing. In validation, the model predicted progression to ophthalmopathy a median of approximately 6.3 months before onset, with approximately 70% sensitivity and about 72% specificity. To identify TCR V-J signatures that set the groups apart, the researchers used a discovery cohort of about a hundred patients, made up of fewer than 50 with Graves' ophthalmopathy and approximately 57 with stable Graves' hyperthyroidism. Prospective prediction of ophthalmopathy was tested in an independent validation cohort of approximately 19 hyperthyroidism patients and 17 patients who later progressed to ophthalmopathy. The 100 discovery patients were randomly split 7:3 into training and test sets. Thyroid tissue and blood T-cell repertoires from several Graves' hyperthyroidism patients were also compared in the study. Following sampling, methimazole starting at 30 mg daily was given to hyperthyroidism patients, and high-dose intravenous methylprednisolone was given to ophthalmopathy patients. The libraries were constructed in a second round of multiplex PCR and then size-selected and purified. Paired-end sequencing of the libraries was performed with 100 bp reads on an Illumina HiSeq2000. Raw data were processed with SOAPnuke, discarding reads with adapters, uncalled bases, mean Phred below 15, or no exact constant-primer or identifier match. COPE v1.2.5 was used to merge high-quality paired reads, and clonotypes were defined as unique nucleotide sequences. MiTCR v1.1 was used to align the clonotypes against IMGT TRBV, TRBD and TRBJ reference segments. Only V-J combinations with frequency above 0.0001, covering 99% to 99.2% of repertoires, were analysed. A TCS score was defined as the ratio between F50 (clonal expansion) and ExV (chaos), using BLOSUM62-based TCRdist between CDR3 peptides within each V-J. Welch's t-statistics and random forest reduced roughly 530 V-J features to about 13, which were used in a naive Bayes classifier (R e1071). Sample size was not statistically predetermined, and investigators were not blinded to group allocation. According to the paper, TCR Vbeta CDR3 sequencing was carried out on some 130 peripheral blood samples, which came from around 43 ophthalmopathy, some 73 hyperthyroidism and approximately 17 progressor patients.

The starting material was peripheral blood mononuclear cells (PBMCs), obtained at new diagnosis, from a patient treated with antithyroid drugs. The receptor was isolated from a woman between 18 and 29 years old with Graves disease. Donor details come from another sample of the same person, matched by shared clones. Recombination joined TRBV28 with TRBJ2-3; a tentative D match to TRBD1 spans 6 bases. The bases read TGTGCCAGCAGGGACCAGGGGCCGATTACGCAGTATTTT. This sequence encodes CASRDQGPITQYF. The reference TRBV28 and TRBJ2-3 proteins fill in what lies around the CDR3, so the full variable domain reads DVKVTQSSRYLVKRTGEKVFLECVQDMDHENMFWYRQDPGLGLRLIYFSYDVKMKEKGDIPEGYSVSREKKERFSLILESASTNQTSMYLCASRDQGPITQYFGPGTRLTVL.